Below, 7 T cell receptor beta chains from the same sample are listed, as sequenced in a study of T cell responses to AZD1222 COVID-19 vaccine. The data were produced by immunoSEQ multiplex PCR, yet TCRdb's version contains in-frame clones alone and is incomplete. The data contain roughly 150,000 clones, 90% to 95% of them singletons. The sample was peripheral blood, taken 28 days after the second AZD1222 dose. The receptors stem from an adult who received the AZD1222 COVID-19 vaccine.

The chain is built from TRBV5-4 and TRBJ2-1, with TRBD1 identical over 8 bases. V lost 2 bases to trimming and J lost 5 bases; unmatched junction nucleotides: 6. Germline CDR1 and CDR2: SGHNT and YYREEE (reference sequence). This CDR3 spans 15 amino acids. The CDR3 spells CASSFGQGPHNEQFF. CDR3 DNA sequence: TGTGCCAGCAGCTTCGGACAGGGCCCACACAATGAGCAGTTCTTC.

This clone was seen just once. The CDR3 is CASSLGGAANEKLFF. The CDR3 DNA sequence: TGTGCCAGCAGCTTAGGGGGGGCAGCGAATGAAAAACTGTTTTTT. The chain combines TRBV7-6 with TRBJ1-4; D is perhaps TRBD1 (6 bases). This CDR3 is built from 15 residues. Between the trimmed V and J ends, which lost 1 base and 5 bases, there was a span of 11 bases. Per germline, CDR1 SGHVS and CDR2 FNYEAQ.

The chain carries TRBV7-9 and TRBJ1-2; D remains ambiguous. Germline V gene lookup returns CDR1 SEHNR and CDR2 FQNEAQ (reference sequence). V gave up 5 bases and J gave up 5 bases, with 15 bases separating them. This CDR3 comprises 14 residues. CDR3 loop: CASSAPDIGYGYTF. In nucleotides, the CDR3 is TGTGCCAGCAGCGCTCCAGACATAGGGTATGGCTACACCTTC.

The CDR3 sequence is CASSKGDSYEQYF. In nucleotides, the CDR3 is TGTGCCAGCAGTAAGGGGGACAGTTACGAGCAGTACTTC. The rearrangement joins TRBV27 to TRBJ2-7; 7 bases align to TRBD1. The CDR3 length is 13 residues. Germline CDR1 reads MNHEY; CDR2 reads SMNVEV (reference sequence). V was clipped by 5 bases and J by 4 bases; unmatched bases: 5.

In DNA, the CDR3 is TGTGCCAGCAGCAACCCGGGACAGGTGCTCACTGAAGCTTTCTTT. Protein: CASSNPGQVLTEAFF. This chain uses TRBV6-5 with TRBJ1-1; 8 bases are shared with TRBD1. The CDR3 has 15 residues. Germline V gene sequence: CDR1 MNHEY, CDR2 SVGAGI. Trimming removed 6 bases from V and 4 bases from J; junction bases left unmatched: 10.

V and J are TRBV10-1 and TRBJ2-2; D gene unclear. The CDR3 loop spans 15 amino acids. CDR1 and CDR2 from the germline V gene are WNHNN and SYGVQD (reference sequence). Trimming took 0 bases from V and 6 from J, leaving 11 bases between them. CDR3 in amino acids: CASSESIDPAGELFF. In nucleotides, the CDR3 is TGCGCCAGCAGTGAGTCGATCGACCCGGCCGGGGAGCTGTTTTTT.

V gene TRBV6-2 or TRBV6-3 combines with J gene TRBJ1-5; no reliable D call. The CDR3 consists of 15 residues. Germline V gene sequence: CDR1 MNHEY, CDR2 SVGEGT. V lost 2 bases, J lost 3 bases, and 11 bases lay in between. The CDR3 protein is CASSYARAVNQPQHF. CDR3 bases: TGTGCCAGCAGTTACGCAAGGGCAGTCAATCAGCCCCAGCATTTT.